The present T cell receptor (beta chain) was sequenced within a study of cytomegalovirus exposure and HLA in healthy donors (dated by TCRdb to the late 2010s). For the study in its entirety: According to a later analysis, the approximately 120 validation repertoires were produced on the same platform as the 666 repertoires of the first cohort. The study aimed to test whether cataloging public T cell receptors could reveal signatures of past pathogen exposure. In addition to the first cohort of 666 subjects, a separate validation cohort of 120 different subjects was used. To predict cytomegalovirus infection status, the study combined high-throughput TCR immunosequencing, statistical association of individual TCRs with disease status, and machine learning. Beyond this particular receptor, the publication reports: Most TCR sequences were seen in very few donors, while some public TCRs were found in many individuals. The authors suggested that the approach could potentially be generalized to other disease states and immunological phenotypes. A later analysis found that TCRs clustered in the first cohort also tended to co-occur in the roughly 110 validation repertoires, with 94% of cluster scores above 0. In both the original and validation cohorts, the classifier was reported to diagnose cytomegalovirus status with high specificity and sensitivity. In vitro tests confirmed that a few of the cytomegalovirus-associated TCR beta chains recognize cytomegalovirus antigens. A later analysis lacked HLA typing for the validation cohort, so it scored co-occurrence in that cohort across all 110 or so repertoires. In the study, around 160 TCR beta chains were listed as associated with cytomegalovirus.

Receptor amplification or capture employed the immunoSEQ multiplex PCR assay. The original methods were these. A statistical classification framework was built for diagnosing cytomegalovirus status from the catalog of TCR beta chain sequences. In TCRdb, the immuneACCESS table is reduced to in-frame sequences with V and J assigned. These tables do not hold every clone; where another copy was compared, an unresolved V gene accounts for under half, and the others remain unexplained. V and J calls and clone size are as listed in that table; D and trimming were resolved from the DNA. The sample table holds around 220,000 clones, of which 65% to 85% were seen once. The ten largest clones take up over 12% of the sample. The junction shows trimming of 6 bases on V and 2 bases on J, plus 10 bases between the germline ends. From its cysteine to its phenylalanine, the CDR3 spans 13 amino acids. The kept DNA is CDR3 alone, 39 bases in frame from the first base. CDR1 and CDR2 are drawn from the germline V gene (reference sequence): MNHEY, SMNVEV.

The donors belonged to the validation cohort of under 150 subjects, which was separate from the approximately 700-subject first cohort. To note about this clone: The clone's antigen remains unknown. Within one base of it there is no much larger clone, and no base qualities were kept. Different DNA sequences within this sample yield the same CDR3.

The receptor was derived from a woman younger than 45 in good health and CMV-seropositive. The sequenced material came from PBMCs. Recombination linked TRBV27 to TRBJ1-2; the best D guess is TRBD1, with 6 bases matching. This receptor has the CDR3 CASSLQGNYGYTF. The DNA sequence is as follows: TGTGCCAGCAGCCTACAGGGAAACTATGGCTACACCTTC.